Given below is one TCR beta chain in context. Its antigen is unidentified. These data come from a study of identical twins. Study-wide findings and caveats: Abundant cord blood beta clonotypes carried fewer insertions; memory repertoires showed none. Low generation-probability sequences were in excess among twin-shared out-of-frame alpha sequences. Zero-insertion findings could be partly confounded by invariant cells (MAIT and iNKT cells).

Each CDR3 protein is one row after TCRdb ran MiXCR on the 5' RACE reads. The sample has 750,000 to 950,000 distinct CDR3 sequences, 9% to 15% seen once. In germline, CDR1 is SGHAT, CDR2 FQNNGV. CDR3 length equals 14 residues. The V gene end was trimmed by 0 bases and the J gene end by 7 bases; junction bases not matched to a gene: 4. The sample also formed part of further work on yellow fever vaccine responses in identical twins.

Sequencing was performed on PBMCs. The chain joins TRBV11-2 to TRBJ1-2; 8 positions agree with TRBD1. This clonotype was sampled from a woman aged 18 to 35 in good health. This chain's CDR3 is CASSLDWGQAGYTF. The DNA of the CDR3 is TGTGCCAGCAGCTTAGATTGGGGACAGGCTGGCTACACCTTC.